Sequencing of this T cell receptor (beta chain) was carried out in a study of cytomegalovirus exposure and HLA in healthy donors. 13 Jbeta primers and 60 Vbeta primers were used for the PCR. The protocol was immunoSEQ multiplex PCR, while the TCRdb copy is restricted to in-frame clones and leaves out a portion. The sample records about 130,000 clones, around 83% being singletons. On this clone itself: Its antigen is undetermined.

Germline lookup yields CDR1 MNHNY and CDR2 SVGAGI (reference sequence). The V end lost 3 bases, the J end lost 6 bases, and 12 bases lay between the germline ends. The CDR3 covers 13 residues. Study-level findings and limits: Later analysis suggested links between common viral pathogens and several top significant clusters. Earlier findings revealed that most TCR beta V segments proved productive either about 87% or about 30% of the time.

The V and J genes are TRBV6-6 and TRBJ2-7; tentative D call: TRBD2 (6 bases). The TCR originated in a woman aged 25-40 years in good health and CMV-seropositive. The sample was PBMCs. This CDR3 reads CASSYSTSSEQYF. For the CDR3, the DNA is TGTGCCAGCAGTTATTCCACTAGCAGCGAGCAGTACTTC.